These 8 T cell receptor beta chains originate from one sample sequenced in a study of cytomegalovirus exposure and HLA in healthy donors. PCR primers comprised 60 Vbeta and 13 Jbeta primers. Profiled with immunoSEQ multiplex PCR; TCRdb holds only in-frame clones, not every one. The sample lists about 160,000 clones, roughly 79% occurring once. Material for sequencing was PBMCs. The source of these receptors is a woman in her forties or fifties in good health and CMV-seropositive.

The chain is built from TRBV7-9 and TRBJ2-7, with 7 bases fitting TRBD1. Germline V gene data show CDR1 as SEHNR and CDR2 as FQNEAQ (reference sequence). V was pared by 5 bases and J by 5 bases, with 9 bases of the junction left unmatched. CDR3 size: 14 residues. The DNA for the CDR3 is TGTGCCAGCAGCCGTACAGGGGCTGTCAACGAGCAGTACTTC. This codes for CASSRTGAVNEQYF.

This clone was found a few times. The chain employs TRBV19 and TRBJ2-6; possibly TRBD1 for D (7 bases). The CDR3 totals 16 residues. The V gene's germline CDR1 is LNHDA and CDR2 SQIVND (reference sequence). The V end was cut by 6 bases, the J end by 2 bases, with 14 bases between. DNA for the CDR3: TGTGCCAGTAGACCAGGGGGGTCCACTGGGGCCAACGTCCTGACTTTC. It codes for CASRPGGSTGANVLTF.

Only one count was recorded for this clone. At one end, the junction sequence differs from germline, possibly due to a read error. CDR3 bases: TGTGCTAGCAGCCGGACTAGGGGAGATACGCAGTATTTT. It encodes CASSRTRGDTQYF. The chain has TRBV7-7 and TRBJ2-3; TRBD2 aligns across 7 bases. The CDR3 runs 13 residues. The germline gives CDR1 SSHAT, CDR2 FNYEAQ (reference sequence).

CDR3 region: CASSEVEGSSGYF. The CDR3, as DNA: TGTGCCAGCAGTGAAGTTGAGGGGTCTAGCGGTTACTTC. The chain combines TRBV2 with TRBJ2-4; 7 bases are a match to TRBD2. Germline V gene lookup returns CDR1 SNHLY and CDR2 FYNNEI. V was pared by 1 base and J by 16 bases, with 10 bases of the junction left unmatched. There are 13 residues in the CDR3.

The sample holds one count of this clone. The V and J genes are TRBV5-4 and TRBJ2-2; 10 positions match TRBD2. The V and J ends lost 3 bases and 6 bases, in that order; junction bases with no gene match: 8. This CDR3 is built from 16 residues. The germline gives CDR1 SGHNT, CDR2 YYREEE (reference sequence). In DNA, the CDR3 is TGTGCCAGCAGCTCGATCGGACTAGCGGCTTCCGGGGAGCTGTTTTTT. This encodes CASSSIGLAASGELFF. The entire variable domain, with the rest obtained from reference TRBV5-4 and TRBJ2-2, is as follows: ETGVTQSPTHLIKTRGQQVTLRCSSQSGHNTVSWYQQALGQGPQFIFQYYREEENGRGNFPPRFSGLQFPNYSSELNVNALELDDSALYLCASSSIGLAASGELFFGEGSRLTVL.

The V and J genes are TRBV27 and TRBJ2-4; D unresolved. The germline V gene has CDR1 MNHEY and CDR2 SMNVEV (reference sequence). With 6 bases removed from V and 0 bases from J, the gap between germline ends came to 12 bases. The CDR3 consists of 15 residues. The CDR3 DNA reads as TGTGCCAGCAGCTCTCCTCAGATAGCCAAAAACATTCAGTACTTC. As protein: CASSSPQIAKNIQYF.

The chain couples TRBV13 to TRBJ1-2; 7 bases agree with TRBD1. V dropped 0 bases and J dropped 8; count of bases not matched to a gene: 6. Germline loops: CDR1 PRHDT, CDR2 FYEKMQ (reference sequence). The CDR3 consists of 14 residues. CDR3 in DNA: TGTGCCAGCAGCTTAGGAGGGACAGCGCAGGGCTACACCTTC. Its protein product is CASSLGGTAQGYTF.

The rearrangement joins TRBV25-1 to TRBJ2-7; 8 positions agree with TRBD1. With V trimmed by 4 bases and J by 6 bases, 8 bases remained unmatched. From germline, CDR1 is MGHDK and CDR2 SYGVNS. The CDR3 totals 14 residues. The CDR3 region is CASSVDRGNGEQYF. CDR3 nucleotide sequence: TGTGCCAGCAGTGTCGACAGGGGCAATGGCGAGCAGTACTTC.